Included here is one TCR beta chain sequence, with context. Its matching antigen is unknown. This sample was included in a study of identical twins. In TCRdb, the 5' RACE reads were re-called with MiXCR into one record per CDR3 protein. Counted here are around 550,000 distinct CDR3 sequences, around 15% occurring once; the ten biggest clones make up about 0.47%. Germline V CDR1 and CDR2: SGHVS, FQNEAQ. The CDR3 spans 15 residues. V lost 5 bases, J lost 6 bases, and 10 bases stayed unmatched. Each donor was a healthy Caucasian. Study-wide findings and caveats: While abundant cord blood beta clonotypes carried fewer insertions, memory repertoires showed no such pattern. Within beta out-of-frame sequences, the excess sharing observed between twins was weaker. Analyses of zero insertions could, in part, be confounded by invariant MAIT and iNKT cells.

The data were also submitted as part of a second study, on yellow fever vaccine responses in identical twins.

This chain joins TRBV7-8 and TRBJ2-7; the match to TRBD2 covers 10 bases. The receptor comes from a woman aged 18-35 years in good health. Sequencing used CD4+ T cells sorted from blood. The CDR3 sequence: CASSRTWASGSEQYF. In DNA, the CDR3 is TGTGCCAGCAGCCGCACGTGGGCTAGCGGGAGCGAGCAGTACTTC.